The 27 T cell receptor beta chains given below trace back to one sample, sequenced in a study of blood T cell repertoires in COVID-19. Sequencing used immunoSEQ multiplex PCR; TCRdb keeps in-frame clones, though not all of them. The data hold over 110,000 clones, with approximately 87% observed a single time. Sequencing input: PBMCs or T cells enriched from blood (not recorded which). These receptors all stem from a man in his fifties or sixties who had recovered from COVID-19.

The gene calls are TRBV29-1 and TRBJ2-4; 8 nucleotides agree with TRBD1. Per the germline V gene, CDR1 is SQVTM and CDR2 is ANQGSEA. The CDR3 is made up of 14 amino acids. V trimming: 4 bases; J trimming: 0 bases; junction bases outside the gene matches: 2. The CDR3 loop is CSVAGQGAKNIQYF. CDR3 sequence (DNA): TGCAGCGTTGCAGGACAGGGAGCCAAAAACATTCAGTACTTC.

The CDR3 nucleotides read TGCGCCAGCAGCTTGGAGGGGGCGAGGGTTGTAGAGACCCAGTACTTC. Translating gives CASSLEGARVVETQYF. The gene calls are TRBV5-1 and TRBJ2-5; 7 bases line up with TRBD1. CDR1 is SGHRS and CDR2 is YFSETQ in the germline V gene. The length of the CDR3 is 16 residues. The V gene end was trimmed by 0 bases and the J gene end by 4 bases; junction bases not matched to a gene: 9.

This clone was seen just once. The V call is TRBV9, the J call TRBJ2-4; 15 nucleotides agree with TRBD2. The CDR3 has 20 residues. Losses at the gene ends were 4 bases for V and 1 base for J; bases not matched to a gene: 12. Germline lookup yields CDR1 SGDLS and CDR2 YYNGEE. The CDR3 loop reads CASSSHGLAGGVGAKNIQYF. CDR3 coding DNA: TGTGCCAGCAGCTCCCACGGACTAGCGGGAGGGGTGGGGGCCAAAAACATTCAGTACTTC.

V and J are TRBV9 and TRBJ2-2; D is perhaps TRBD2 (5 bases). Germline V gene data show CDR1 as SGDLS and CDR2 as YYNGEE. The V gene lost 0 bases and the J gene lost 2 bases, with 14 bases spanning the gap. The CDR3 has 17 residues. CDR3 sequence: CASSVVAGGLNTGELFF. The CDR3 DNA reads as TGTGCCAGCAGCGTAGTGGCGGGTGGACTTAACACCGGGGAGCTGTTTTTT.

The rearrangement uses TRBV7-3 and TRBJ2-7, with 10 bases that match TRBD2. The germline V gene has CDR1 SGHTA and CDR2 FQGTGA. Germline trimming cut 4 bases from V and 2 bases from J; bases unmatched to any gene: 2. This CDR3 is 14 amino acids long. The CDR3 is CASSSGLAAYEQYF. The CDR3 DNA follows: TGTGCCAGCAGCTCCGGACTAGCGGCCTACGAGCAGTACTTC.

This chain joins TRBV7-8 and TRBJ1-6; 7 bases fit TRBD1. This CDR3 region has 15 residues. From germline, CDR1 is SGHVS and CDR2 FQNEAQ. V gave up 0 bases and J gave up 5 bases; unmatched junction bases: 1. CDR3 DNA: TGTGCCAGCAGCTTAGCGGGACAGAATAATTCACCCCTCCACTTT. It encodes CASSLAGQNNSPLHF.

CDR3: CASSQVRALSTEAFF. The CDR3 region has the DNA TGTGCCAGCAGCCAAGTCAGGGCATTGAGCACTGAAGCTTTCTTT. J is TRBJ1-1 and V is TRBV7-9, with TRBD1 as a possible D gene (5 bases). Trimming removed 5 bases at V and 4 bases at J, with 17 bases between. CDR3 length equals 15 residues. Germline V gene lookup returns CDR1 SEHNR and CDR2 FQNEAQ (reference sequence). Complete variable domain (other parts from reference TRBV7-9 and TRBJ1-1): DTGVSQNPRHKITKRGQNVTFRCDPISEHNRLYWYRQTLGQGPEFLTYFQNEAQLEKSRLLSDRFSAERPKGSFSTLEIQRTEQGDSAMYLCASSQVRALSTEAFFGQGTRLTVV.

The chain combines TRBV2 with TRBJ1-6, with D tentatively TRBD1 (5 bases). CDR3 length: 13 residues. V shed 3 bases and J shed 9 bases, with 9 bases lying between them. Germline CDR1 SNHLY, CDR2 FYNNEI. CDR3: CASSDRETSPLHF. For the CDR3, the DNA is TGTGCCAGCAGTGACAGGGAAACTTCACCCCTCCACTTT.

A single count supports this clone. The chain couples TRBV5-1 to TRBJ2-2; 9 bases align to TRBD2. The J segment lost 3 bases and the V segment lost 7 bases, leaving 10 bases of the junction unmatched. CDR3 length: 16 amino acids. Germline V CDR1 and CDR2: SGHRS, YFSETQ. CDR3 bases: TGCGCCAGCGTAAAAGGCTCTAGCGGGGACACCGGGGAGCTGTTTTTT. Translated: CASVKGSSGDTGELFF.

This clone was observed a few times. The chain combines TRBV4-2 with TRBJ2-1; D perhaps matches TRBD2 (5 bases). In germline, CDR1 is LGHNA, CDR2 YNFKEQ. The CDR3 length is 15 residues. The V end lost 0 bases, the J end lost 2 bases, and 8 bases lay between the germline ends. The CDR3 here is CASSQDGGPYNEQFF. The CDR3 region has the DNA TGTGCCAGCAGCCAAGACGGCGGGCCCTACAATGAGCAGTTCTTC.

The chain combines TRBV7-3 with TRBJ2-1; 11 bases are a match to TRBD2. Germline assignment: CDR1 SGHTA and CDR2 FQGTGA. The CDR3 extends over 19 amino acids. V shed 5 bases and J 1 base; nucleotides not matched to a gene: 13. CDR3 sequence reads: CASSAKGPRTSGSYNEQFF. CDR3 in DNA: TGTGCCAGCAGCGCGAAGGGGCCAAGGACTAGCGGGTCCTACAATGAGCAGTTCTTC.

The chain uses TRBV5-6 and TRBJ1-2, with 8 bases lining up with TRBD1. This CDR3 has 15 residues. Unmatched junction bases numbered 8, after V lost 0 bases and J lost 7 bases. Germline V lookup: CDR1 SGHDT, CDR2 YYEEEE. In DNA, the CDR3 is TGTGCCAGCAGCTTGGGGACAGGGATGAGGGGTGGCTACACCTTC. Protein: CASSLGTGMRGGYTF.

CDR3 nucleotides: TGCGCCAGCAGCTGGGGGCCTCAGCCCCAGCATTTT. Its translation is CASSWGPQPQHF. The chain employs TRBV5-1 and TRBJ1-5; perhaps TRBD1 as D (6 bases). V lost 3 bases and J 6 bases, leaving 7 bases between the germline ends. From germline, CDR1 is SGHRS and CDR2 YFSETQ. There are 12 residues in the CDR3. The full variable domain, its missing parts supplied by reference TRBV5-1 and TRBJ1-5, is KAGVTQTPRYLIKTRGQQVTLSCSPISGHRSVSWYQQTPGQGLQFLFEYFSETQRNKGNFPGRFSGRQFSNSRSEMNVSTLELGDSALYLCASSWGPQPQHFGDGTRLSIL.

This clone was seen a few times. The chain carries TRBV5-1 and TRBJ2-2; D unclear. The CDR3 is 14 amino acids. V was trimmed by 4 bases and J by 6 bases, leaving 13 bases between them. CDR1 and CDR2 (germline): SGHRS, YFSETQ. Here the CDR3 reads CASSPEQMAGELFF. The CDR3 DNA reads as TGCGCCAGCAGCCCCGAACAGATGGCCGGGGAGCTGTTTTTT. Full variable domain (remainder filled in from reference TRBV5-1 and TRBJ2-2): KAGVTQTPRYLIKTRGQQVTLSCSPISGHRSVSWYQQTPGQGLQFLFEYFSETQRNKGNFPGRFSGRQFSNSRSEMNVSTLELGDSALYLCASSPEQMAGELFFGEGSRLTVL.

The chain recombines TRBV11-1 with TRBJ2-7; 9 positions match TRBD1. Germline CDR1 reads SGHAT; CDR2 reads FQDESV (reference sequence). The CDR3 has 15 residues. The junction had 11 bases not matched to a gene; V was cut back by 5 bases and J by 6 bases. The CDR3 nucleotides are TGTGCCAGCAGCGTTCCCTCCGGGACAGGGACCGAGCAGTACTTC. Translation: CASSVPSGTGTEQYF.

CDR3 loop: CASMETGAFGELFF. CDR3 in DNA: TGTGCCAGCATGGAGACAGGGGCTTTCGGGGAGCTGTTTTTT. The V call is TRBV28, the J call TRBJ2-2; 8 bases fit TRBD1. The CDR3 extends over 14 amino acids. J was trimmed by 7 bases and V by 7 bases; bases with no gene match: 8. Germline V CDR1 and CDR2: MDHEN, SYDVKM.

CDR3 DNA sequence: TGCGCCAGCAGCCAAGATCGGGGGTCCAATCAGCCCCAGCATTTT. Amino acid sequence: CASSQDRGSNQPQHF. The chain combines TRBV4-1 with TRBJ1-5; TRBD1 might be the D (5 bases). The V gene's germline CDR1 is MGHRA and CDR2 YSYEKL. This CDR3 comprises 15 residues. Trimming removed 0 bases at V and 3 bases at J, with 9 bases between.

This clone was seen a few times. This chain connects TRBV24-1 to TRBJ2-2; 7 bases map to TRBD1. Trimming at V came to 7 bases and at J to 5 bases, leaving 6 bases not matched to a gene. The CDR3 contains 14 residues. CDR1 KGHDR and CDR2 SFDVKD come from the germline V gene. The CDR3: CATSAQGLTGELFF. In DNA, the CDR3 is TGTGCCACCAGCGCACAGGGGTTGACCGGGGAGCTGTTTTTT.

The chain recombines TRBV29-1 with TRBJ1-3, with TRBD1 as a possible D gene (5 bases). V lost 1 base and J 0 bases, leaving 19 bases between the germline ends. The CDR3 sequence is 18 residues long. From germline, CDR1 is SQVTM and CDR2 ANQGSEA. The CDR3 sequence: CSVEAGGHLLSSGNTIYF. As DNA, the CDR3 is TGCAGCGTTGAAGCGGGAGGACATCTCCTCAGCTCTGGAAACACCATATATTTT. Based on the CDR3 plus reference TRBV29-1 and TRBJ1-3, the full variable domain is SAVISQKPSRDICQRGTSLTIQCQVDSQVTMMFWYRQQPGQSLTLIATANQGSEATYESGFVIDKFPISRPNLTFSTLTVSNMSPEDSSIYLCSVEAGGHLLSSGNTIYFGEGSWLTVV.

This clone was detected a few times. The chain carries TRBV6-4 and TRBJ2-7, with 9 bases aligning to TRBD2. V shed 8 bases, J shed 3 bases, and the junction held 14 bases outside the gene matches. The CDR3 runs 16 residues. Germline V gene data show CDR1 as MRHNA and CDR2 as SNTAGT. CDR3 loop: CASPAWAGGVNYEQYF. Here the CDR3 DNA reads TGTGCCAGCCCTGCTTGGGCGGGAGGGGTGAACTACGAGCAGTACTTC.

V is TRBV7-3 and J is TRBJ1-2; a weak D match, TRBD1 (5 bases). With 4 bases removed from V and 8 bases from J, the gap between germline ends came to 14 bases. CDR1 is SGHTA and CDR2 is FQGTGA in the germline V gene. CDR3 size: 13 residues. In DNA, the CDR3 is TGTGCCAGCAGCTCTGGGACTGGGGAAGGCTACACCTTC. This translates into CASSSGTGEGYTF.

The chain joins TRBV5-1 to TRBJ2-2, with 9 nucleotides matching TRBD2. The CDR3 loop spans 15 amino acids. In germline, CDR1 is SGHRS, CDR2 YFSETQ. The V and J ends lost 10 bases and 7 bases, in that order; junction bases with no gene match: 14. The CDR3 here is CARGGGLTLGGELFF. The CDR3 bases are TGCGCCCGCGGGGGGGGCCTGACTCTTGGCGGGGAGCTGTTTTTT.

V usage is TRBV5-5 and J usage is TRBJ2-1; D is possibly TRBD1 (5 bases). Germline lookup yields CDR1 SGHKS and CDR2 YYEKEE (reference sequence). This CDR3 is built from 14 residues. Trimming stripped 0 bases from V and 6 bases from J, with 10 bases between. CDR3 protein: CASSLVGRANEQFF. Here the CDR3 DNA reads TGTGCCAGCAGCTTGGTCGGCAGGGCCAATGAGCAGTTCTTC.

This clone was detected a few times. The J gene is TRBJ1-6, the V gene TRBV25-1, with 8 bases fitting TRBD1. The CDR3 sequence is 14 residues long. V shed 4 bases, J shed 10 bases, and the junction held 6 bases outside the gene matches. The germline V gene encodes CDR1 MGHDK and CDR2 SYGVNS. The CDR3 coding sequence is TGTGCCAGCAGTGCAGGGGGCCCTAGCTCACCCCTCCACTTT. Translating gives CASSAGGPSSPLHF.

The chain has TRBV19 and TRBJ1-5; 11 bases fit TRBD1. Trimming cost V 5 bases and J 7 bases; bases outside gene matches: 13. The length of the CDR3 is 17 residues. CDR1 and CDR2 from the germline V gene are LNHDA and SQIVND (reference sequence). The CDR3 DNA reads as TGTGCCAGTAGTTCTGGACAGGGGGCATCCTCGGGGCAGCCCCAGCATTTT. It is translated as CASSSGQGASSGQPQHF.

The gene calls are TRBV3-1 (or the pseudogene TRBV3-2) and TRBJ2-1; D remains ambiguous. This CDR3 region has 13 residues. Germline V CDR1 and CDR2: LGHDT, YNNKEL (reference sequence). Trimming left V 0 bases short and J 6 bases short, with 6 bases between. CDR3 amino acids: CASSQEFVNEQFF. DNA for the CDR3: TGTGCCAGCAGCCAAGAATTCGTCAATGAGCAGTTCTTC.

CDR3 region: CASSQSGIGELFF. CDR3 coding DNA: TGTGCCAGCAGCCAGTCAGGGATCGGGGAGCTGTTTTTT. The rearrangement joins TRBV3-1 (or the pseudogene TRBV3-2) to TRBJ2-2; D is perhaps TRBD1 (5 bases). The CDR3 is made up of 13 amino acids. The V end lost 3 bases, the J end lost 7 bases, and 9 bases lay between the germline ends. Germline values: CDR1 LGHDT, CDR2 YNNKEL (reference sequence).